This paragraph reports one T cell receptor beta chain. There are many counts of this clonotype. The antigen it recognizes is unknown. The input lacks base qualities; no much larger clone sits a single base away. From its cysteine to its phenylalanine, the CDR3 spans 16 amino acids. The only DNA kept is the CDR3, 48 bases in frame from the first base. Trimmed from V: 6 bases; trimmed from J: 2 bases; junction bases lacking a gene match: 7. The sequencing machine was an Illumina HiSeq 1500. Clones were called with MiXCR by TCRdb after fastp trimmed the public reads at Q25, and only in-frame beta chains were retained. For every CDR3 protein sequence, its rows merge into one entry that carries the most common genes and DNA. The sample table lists about 490,000 distinct CDR3 sequences, about 11% of them with a count of one. The ten largest clonotypes hold roughly 10% of the sample. The data were taken from a study of T cell repertoires in cytomegalovirus infection (dated by TCRdb to about 2019). For context, the study as a whole: Donor HLA type was relevant to the analysis, because carriage of CMV infection together with the matching HLA type was indicated by public TCR beta signatures.

The study at large found these results: The ex vivo response was dominated by HLA-C-restricted CMV-specific TCR beta clonotypes, which also provided the single most frequent clonotype in two of eight donors. In both this cohort and an independent roughly 350-donor cohort, the cumulative frequency of public TCR beta family members distinguished carriers of CMV infection plus the relevant HLA type.

The TCR originated in a human donor in good health (CMV status not recorded). Some clones in this sample may be carry-over from other donors' samples. The chain uses TRBV12-3 or TRBV12-4 and TRBJ2-5, and TRBD1 aligns with 12 junction nucleotides. The sample consisted of PBMCs. The CDR3 has the sequence CASSRDRGHTQETQYF. The nucleotides are TGTGCCAGCAGCCGGGACAGGGGGCACACACAAGAGACCCAGTACTTC.